This T cell receptor beta chain was sequenced in a study of blood T cells in healthy people across ages (dated by TCRdb to the mid-2010s). For the study in its entirety: In model experiments, template switching captured roughly one uniquely barcoded TCR beta cDNA molecule for every two T cells. Age-related changes in TCR beta repertoire diversity were measured in the study by deep sequencing normalized with unique cDNA molecular identifiers. Four age groups were formed from the donors: young (average roughly 16 years), middle-aged (approximately 40), aged (approximately 60) and long-lived (approximately 78). Donors of different ages were randomly distributed across sequencing lanes to avoid experimental bias. For two donors (one aged 18 to 30 and one aged 80 or older), the study analyzed two additional independent replicas of 1 million unique cDNA reads from the same blood draw.

From its cysteine to its phenylalanine, the CDR3 spans 13 amino acids. Kept here is only the CDR3 DNA, which spans 39 bases and is read in frame from base 1. The germline V gene (reference sequence) sets CDR1 to MNHEY and CDR2 to SMNVEV. The V and J ends are trimmed by 2 bases and 13 bases, leaving 15 bases between them. The paper's findings and limits, for the study overall: Compared with the aged group, the long-lived group had more naive CD4+ T cells, fewer expanded clones and increased TCR diversity, a pattern suggesting age selection. Total diversity estimates from one million sequenced T cells were considered lower bounds and underestimates. Observed TCR beta diversity correlated strongly with the percentage of naive T cells measured by flow cytometry. Donor CMV infection status was unknown, potentially confounding age-related changes in expanded clonotypes. As age increased, observed TCR beta diversity per million T cells dropped in a roughly linear way, and a significant reduction was already evident by age 40. Because profiling used bulk unsorted PBMCs, naive and antigen-experienced compartments could not be compared conclusively.

The library was made by 5' RACE. Instrument used: Illumina HiSeq 2500. A second PCR of about 7 to 12 cycles was run with a J-beta primer mix and a sample-barcoded 5' primer. A unique molecular identifier was introduced onto each TCR beta cDNA molecule by a template-switch 5' adaptor carrying 12 random nucleotides. Each sample yielded at least 2.5 million CDR3-containing paired-end reads. All of the RNA was converted into first-strand cDNA using the Mint cDNA synthesis kit, with a TRBC-specific oligonucleotide serving as the primer. Following uracil-DNA glycosylase treatment, all cDNA underwent a first 18-cycle PCR with the universal primers M1SS and BC2_uni_R. Processing in the source paper ran as follows. For normalization, 1 million high-quality reads, each with a distinct molecular identifier, were randomly selected from each sample. Reads with shared molecular identifiers were discarded instead of being binned into consensus sequences. MiTCR, set to a Q25 quality threshold and the strictest error-elimination algorithm, was used for CDR3 identification, clonotype clustering and error correction. A nonparametric unseen species model using Euler transformation provided a lower-bound estimate of total TCR beta diversity. The raw public data were reprocessed by TCRdb itself: fastp quality trimming at Q25, MiXCR clonotype calling, in-frame beta chains only. Under each unique CDR3 protein, matching rows form one entry showing the most common genes and DNA. The V and J calls and clone size are TCRdb's, not the authors'. The sample has over 1,200,000 distinct CDR3 sequences on record, approximately 59% of them singletons. The leading ten clones occupy under 8.5% of the sample.

Concerning this clonotype itself: Its antigen is unknown. No much larger clonotype is one base removed from it; base qualities were not supplied.

The roughly 38 donors, aged 6 to 90 years, were systemically healthy Caucasian individuals from Russia. Approximately 10 milliliters of peripheral blood were collected from each donor into EDTA-treated Vacutainer tubes. Ficoll-Paque density-gradient centrifugation was used to isolate PBMCs, with at least 6.5 million per sample. Trizol reagent was used to extract total RNA from PBMCs, with at least 6 micrograms per sample. For every donor, an aliquot of PBMCs went through flow cytometry to measure the percentages of naive CD45RAhigh/CD27high T cells. Recombination linked TRBV27 to TRBJ2-4, with no confident D gene call. Sequencing was performed on blood. The source of this sequence is a man younger than 35 in good health. The CDR3 reads as follows: CASSLQDDTRQYF. The DNA sequence reads TGTGCCAGCAGTTTACAGGACGATACTCGGCAGTACTTC.